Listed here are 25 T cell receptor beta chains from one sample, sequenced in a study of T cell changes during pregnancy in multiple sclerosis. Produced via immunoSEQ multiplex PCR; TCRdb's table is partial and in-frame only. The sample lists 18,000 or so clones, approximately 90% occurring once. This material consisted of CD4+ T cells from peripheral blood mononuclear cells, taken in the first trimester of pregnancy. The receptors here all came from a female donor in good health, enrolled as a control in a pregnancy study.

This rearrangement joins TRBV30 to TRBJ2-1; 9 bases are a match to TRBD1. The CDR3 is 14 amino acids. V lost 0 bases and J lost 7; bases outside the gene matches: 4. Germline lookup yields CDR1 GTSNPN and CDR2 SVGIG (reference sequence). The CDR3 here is CAWSVTGGNNEQFF. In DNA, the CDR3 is TGTGCCTGGAGTGTGACAGGGGGAAATAATGAGCAGTTCTTC.

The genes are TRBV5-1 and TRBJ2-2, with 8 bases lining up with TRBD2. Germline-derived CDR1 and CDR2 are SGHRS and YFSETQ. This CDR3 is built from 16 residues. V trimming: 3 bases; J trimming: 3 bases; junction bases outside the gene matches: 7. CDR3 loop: CASSSERGGDTGELFF. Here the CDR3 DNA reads TGCGCCAGCAGCTCCGAACGGGGGGGCGACACCGGGGAGCTGTTTTTT.

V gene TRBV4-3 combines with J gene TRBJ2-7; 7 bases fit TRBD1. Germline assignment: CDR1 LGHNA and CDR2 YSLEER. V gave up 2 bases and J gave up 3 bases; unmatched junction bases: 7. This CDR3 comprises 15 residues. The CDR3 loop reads CASSQTTGKDYEQYF. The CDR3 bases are TGCGCCAGCAGCCAAACGACAGGGAAAGACTACGAGCAGTACTTC.

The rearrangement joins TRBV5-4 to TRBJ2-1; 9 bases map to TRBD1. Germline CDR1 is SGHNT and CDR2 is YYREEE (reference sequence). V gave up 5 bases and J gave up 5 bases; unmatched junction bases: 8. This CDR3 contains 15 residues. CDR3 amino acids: CASSSRDRVDNEQFF. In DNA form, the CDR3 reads TGTGCCAGCAGTTCCCGGGACAGGGTTGACAATGAGCAGTTCTTC. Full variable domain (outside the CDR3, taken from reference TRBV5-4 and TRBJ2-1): ETGVTQSPTHLIKTRGQQVTLRCSSQSGHNTVSWYQQALGQGPQFIFQYYREEENGRGNFPPRFSGLQFPNYSSELNVNALELDDSALYLCASSSRDRVDNEQFFGPGTRLTVL.

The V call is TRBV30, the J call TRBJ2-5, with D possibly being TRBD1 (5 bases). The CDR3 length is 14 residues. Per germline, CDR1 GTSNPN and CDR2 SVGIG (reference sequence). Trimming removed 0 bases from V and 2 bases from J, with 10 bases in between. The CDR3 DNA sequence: TGTGCCTGGAGTGTGGACACGATACAAGAGACCCAGTACTTC. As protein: CAWSVDTIQETQYF.

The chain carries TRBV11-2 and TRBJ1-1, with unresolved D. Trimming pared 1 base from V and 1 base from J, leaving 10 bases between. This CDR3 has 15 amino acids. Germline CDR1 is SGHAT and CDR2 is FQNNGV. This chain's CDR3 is CASSLVSGRNTEAFF. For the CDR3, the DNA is TGTGCCAGCAGCTTAGTGAGCGGCAGGAACACTGAAGCTTTCTTT.

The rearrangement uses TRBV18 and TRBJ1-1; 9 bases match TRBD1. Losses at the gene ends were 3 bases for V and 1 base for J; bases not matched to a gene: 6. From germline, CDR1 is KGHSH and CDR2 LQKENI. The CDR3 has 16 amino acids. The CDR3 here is CASSPSTGGPNTEAFF. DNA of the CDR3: TGTGCCAGCTCACCTTCCACAGGGGGCCCGAACACTGAAGCTTTCTTT.

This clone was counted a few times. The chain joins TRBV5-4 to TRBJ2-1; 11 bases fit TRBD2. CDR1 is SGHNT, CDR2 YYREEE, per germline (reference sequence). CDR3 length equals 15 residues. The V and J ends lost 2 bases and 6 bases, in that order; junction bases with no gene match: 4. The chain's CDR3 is CASSFSGRAFNEQFF. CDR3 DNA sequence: TGTGCCAGCAGCTTTAGCGGGAGGGCCTTCAATGAGCAGTTCTTC.

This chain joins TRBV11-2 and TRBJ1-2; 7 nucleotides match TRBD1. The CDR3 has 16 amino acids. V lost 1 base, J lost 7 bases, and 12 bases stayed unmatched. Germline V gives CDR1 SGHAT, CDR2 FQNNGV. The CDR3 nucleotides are TGTGCCAGCAGCTTAGTCACACAGGGGAAAGGGAGTGGCTACACCTTC. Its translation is CASSLVTQGKGSGYTF.

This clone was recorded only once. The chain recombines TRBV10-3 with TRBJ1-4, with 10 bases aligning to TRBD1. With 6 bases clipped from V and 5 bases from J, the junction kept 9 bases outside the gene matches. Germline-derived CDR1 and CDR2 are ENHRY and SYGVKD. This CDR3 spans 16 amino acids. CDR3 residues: CAISLTGGRLNEKLFF. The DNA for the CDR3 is TGTGCCATCAGCCTGACAGGGGGCAGGCTCAATGAAAAACTGTTTTTT.

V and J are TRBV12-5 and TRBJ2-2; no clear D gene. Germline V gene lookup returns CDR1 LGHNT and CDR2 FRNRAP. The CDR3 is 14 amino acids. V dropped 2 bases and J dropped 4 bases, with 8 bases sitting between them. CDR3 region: CASGLPIRTGELFF. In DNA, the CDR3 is TGTGCTAGTGGTTTGCCTATCCGCACCGGGGAGCTGTTTTTT.

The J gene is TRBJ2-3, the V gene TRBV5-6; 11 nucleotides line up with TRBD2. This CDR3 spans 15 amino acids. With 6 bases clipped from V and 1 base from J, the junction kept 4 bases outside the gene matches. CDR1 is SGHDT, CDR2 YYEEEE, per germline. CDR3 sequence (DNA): TGTGCCAGCATCCTAGCGGGAGGTCGCACAGATACGCAGTATTTT. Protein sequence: CASILAGGRTDTQYF.

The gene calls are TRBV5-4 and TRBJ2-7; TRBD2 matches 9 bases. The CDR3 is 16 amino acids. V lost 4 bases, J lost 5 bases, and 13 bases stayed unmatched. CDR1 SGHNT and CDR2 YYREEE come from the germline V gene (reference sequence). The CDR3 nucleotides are TGTGCCAGCAGCCTGCAAGCCTCTAGCGGGGCCCACGAGCAGTACTTC. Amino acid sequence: CASSLQASSGAHEQYF.

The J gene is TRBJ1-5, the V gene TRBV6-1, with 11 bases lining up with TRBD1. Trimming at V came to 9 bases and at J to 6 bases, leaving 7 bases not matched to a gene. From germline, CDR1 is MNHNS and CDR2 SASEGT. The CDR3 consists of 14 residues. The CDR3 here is CASWTGGDGQPQHF. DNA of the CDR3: TGTGCCAGTTGGACAGGGGGCGACGGTCAGCCCCAGCATTTT.

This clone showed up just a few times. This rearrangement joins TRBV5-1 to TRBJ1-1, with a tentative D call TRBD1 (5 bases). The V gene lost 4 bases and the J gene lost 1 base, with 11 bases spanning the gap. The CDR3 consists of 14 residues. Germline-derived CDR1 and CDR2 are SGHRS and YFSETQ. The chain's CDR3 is CASSPLTANTEAFF. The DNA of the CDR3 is TGCGCCAGCAGCCCGTTGACAGCGAACACTGAAGCTTTCTTT.

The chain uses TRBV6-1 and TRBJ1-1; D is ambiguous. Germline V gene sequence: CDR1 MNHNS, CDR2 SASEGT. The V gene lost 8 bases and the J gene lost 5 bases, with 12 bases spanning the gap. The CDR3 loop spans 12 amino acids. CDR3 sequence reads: CASLWIGTEAFF. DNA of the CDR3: TGTGCCAGCCTCTGGATCGGGACTGAAGCTTTCTTT.

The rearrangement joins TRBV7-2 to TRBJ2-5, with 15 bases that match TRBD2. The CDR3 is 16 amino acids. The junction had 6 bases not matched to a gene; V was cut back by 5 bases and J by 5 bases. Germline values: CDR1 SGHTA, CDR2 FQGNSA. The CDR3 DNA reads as TGTGCCAGCAGCAACGGACTAGCGGGGGGGCAGGAGACCCAGTACTTC. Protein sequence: CASSNGLAGGQETQYF.

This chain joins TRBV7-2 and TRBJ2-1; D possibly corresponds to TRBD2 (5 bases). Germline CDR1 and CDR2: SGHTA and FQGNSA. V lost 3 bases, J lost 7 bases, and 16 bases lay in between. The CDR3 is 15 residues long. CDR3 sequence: CASSLTGISGNEQFF. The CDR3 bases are TGTGCCAGCAGCTTGACCGGGATCAGTGGTAATGAGCAGTTCTTC.

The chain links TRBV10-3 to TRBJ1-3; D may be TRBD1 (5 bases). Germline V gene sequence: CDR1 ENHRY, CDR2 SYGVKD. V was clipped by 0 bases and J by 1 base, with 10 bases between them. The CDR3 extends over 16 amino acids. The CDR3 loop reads CAISESGPGSGNTIYF. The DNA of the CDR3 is TGTGCCATCAGTGAGTCTGGGCCAGGGTCTGGAAACACCATATATTTT.

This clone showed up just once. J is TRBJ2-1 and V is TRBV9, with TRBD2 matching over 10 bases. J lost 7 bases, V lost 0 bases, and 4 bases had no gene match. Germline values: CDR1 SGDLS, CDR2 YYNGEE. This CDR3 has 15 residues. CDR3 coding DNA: TGTGCCAGCAGCGTAGGGAATAGCGGGGGGAATGAGCAGTTCTTC. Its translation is CASSVGNSGGNEQFF.

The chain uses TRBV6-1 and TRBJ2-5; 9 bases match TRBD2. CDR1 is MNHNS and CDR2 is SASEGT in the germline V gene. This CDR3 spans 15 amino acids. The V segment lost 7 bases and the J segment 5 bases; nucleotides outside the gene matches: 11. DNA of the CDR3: TGTGCCAGCACCGCTTATAGCGGGAGACATGAGACCCAGTACTTC. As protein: CASTAYSGRHETQYF.

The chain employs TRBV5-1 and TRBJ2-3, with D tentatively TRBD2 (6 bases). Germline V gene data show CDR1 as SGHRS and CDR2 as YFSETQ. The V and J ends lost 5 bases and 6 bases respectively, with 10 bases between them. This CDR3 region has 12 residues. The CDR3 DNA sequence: TGCGCCAGCAGACTTCTAGCGGATACGCAGTATTTT. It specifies CASRLLADTQYF.

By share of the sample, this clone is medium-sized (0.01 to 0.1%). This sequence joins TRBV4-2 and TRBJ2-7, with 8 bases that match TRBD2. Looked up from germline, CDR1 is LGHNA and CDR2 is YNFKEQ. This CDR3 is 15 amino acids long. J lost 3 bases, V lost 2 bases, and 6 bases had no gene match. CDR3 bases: TGTGCCAGCAGCCAATTCAGCGGGGGAAACTACGAGCAGTACTTC. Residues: CASSQFSGGNYEQYF.

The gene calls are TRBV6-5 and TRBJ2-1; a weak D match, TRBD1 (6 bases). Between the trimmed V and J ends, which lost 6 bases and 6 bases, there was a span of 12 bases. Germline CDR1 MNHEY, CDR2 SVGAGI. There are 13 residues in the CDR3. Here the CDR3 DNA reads TGTGCCAGCAGGGAACAGGGTAGCAATGAGCAGTTCTTC. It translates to CASREQGSNEQFF.

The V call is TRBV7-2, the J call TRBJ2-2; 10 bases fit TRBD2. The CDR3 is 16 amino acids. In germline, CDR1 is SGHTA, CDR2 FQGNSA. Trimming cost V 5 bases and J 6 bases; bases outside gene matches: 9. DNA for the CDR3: TGTGCCAGCAGCCCCTTAGCGGGGGGATCTGCCGGGGAGCTGTTTTTT. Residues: CASSPLAGGSAGELFF.